This TCR beta chain was identified in a study of blood T cell repertoires in COVID-19. Background on the study: Collection of acute and convalescent COVID-19 samples took place in the United States, Italy and Spain. The analysed material was cDNA or gDNA that came from T cells, B-cell-depleted T cells, or PBMCs.

Per the study methods: Nucleated cell counts were estimated from reference gene primer amplification. Here immunoSEQ multiplex PCR was the method, and the copy in TCRdb shows in-frame clones only, minus some. The V and J calls and clone size are taken from that table; D and trimming were inferred from the DNA. The table has about 70,000 clones, approximately 78% seen once. Sequencing was done on a sample of peripheral blood. This TCR came from an elderly man with acute or convalescent COVID-19.

The CDR3, as DNA: TGTGCCAGCTCACAGGGGGGGCTAGACAATGAGCAGTTCTTC. It encodes CASSQGGLDNEQFF. The V call is TRBV18, the J call TRBJ2-1; perhaps TRBD2 as D (7 bases). The CDR3 has 14 residues. With 4 bases removed from V and 5 bases from J, the gap between germline ends came to 12 bases. Looked up from germline, CDR1 is KGHSH and CDR2 is LQKENI.